Listed below are T cell receptor beta chains from one sample, sequenced in a study of blood T cell repertoires in COVID-19. Generated by immunoSEQ multiplex PCR, the TCRdb table keeps only in-frame clones and is missing some. The sample lists about 310,000 clones; about 90% were seen once. Sequencing used peripheral blood. These receptors came from a woman between 40 and 50 years old with COVID-19, enrolled during active disease. CDR3s include the opening cysteine and the closing phenylalanine or tryptophan. Each record gives: clone size, D gene, V gene, J gene, CDR3 protein, CDR3 DNA. The D gene is left open where the match is weak. A row's size may be missing; if present it is once, few, many or a size class.

.	TRBD2	TRBV19	TRBJ2-1	CASSVPGLAGNNEQFF	TGTGCCAGTAGTGTACCGGGACTAGCGGGAAACAATGAGCAGTTCTTC
few	.	TRBV19	TRBJ1-6	CASSMAHQIHNSPLHF	TGTGCCAGTAGTATGGCACACCAAATTCATAATTCACCCCTCCACTTT
.	TRBD1	TRBV7-2	TRBJ1-6	CASTLTGAGNSPLHF	TGTGCCAGCACCTTGACAGGGGCGGGTAATTCACCCCTCCACTTT
.	.	TRBV6-2/TRBV6-3	TRBJ2-7	CASSLWGRGSYEQYF	TGTGCCAGCAGCCTCTGGGGCAGGGGATCCTACGAGCAGTACTTC
.	.	TRBV5-1	TRBJ1-1	CASSFERLNTEAFF	TGCGCCAGCAGCTTTGAACGGTTGAACACTGAAGCTTTCTTT
.	TRBD2	TRBV11-2	TRBJ2-5	CASSARLAGDGETQYF	TGTGCCAGCAGCGCGCGACTAGCGGGAGATGGGGAGACCCAGTACTTC
.	.	TRBV30	TRBJ1-5	CAWSFSDGRNQPQHF	TGTGCCTGGAGTTTCTCGGACGGGAGGAATCAGCCCCAGCATTTT
.	TRBD1	TRBV5-6	TRBJ1-6	CASSRTGSRYNSPLHF	TGTGCCAGCAGCCGGACAGGGTCCCGATATAATTCACCCCTCCACTTT
.	.	TRBV3-1/TRBV3-2	TRBJ2-1	CASSQDRGIGSYNEQFF	TGTGCCAGCAGCCAAGACAGGGGTATAGGCTCCTACAATGAGCAGTTCTTC
.	.	TRBV5-3	TRBJ1-3	CAINDPPPLGVAIYF	TGTGCCATTAACGACCCACCTCCCCTCGGGGTCGCCATATATTTT
.	.	TRBV12-2	TRBJ2-4	CASRLRAIRAKNIQYF	TGTGCAAGTCGCTTGAGGGCAATTCGGGCCAAAAACATTCAGTACTTC
.	.	TRBV5-1	TRBJ1-1	CASSLGHRGNTEAFF	TGCGCCAGCAGCTTGGGGCACCGAGGTAACACTGAAGCTTTCTTT
.	.	TRBV5-1	TRBJ1-1	CASSLLATGTEAFF	TGCGCCAGCAGCTTGTTGGCCACCGGGACTGAAGCTTTCTTT
.	.	TRBV5-4	TRBJ2-6	CASSPGGRTGESGANVLTF	TGTGCCAGCTCCCCCGGGGGGCGAACGGGGGAGTCTGGGGCCAACGTCCTGACTTTC
.	.	TRBV5-1	TRBJ1-1	CASSLGRGAEAFF	TGCGCCAGCAGCTTGGGACGGGGAGCTGAAGCTTTCTTT
.	.	TRBV6-5	TRBJ1-1	CASSYRTPGMNTEAFF	TGTGCCAGCAGTTACAGGACCCCCGGGATGAACACTGAAGCTTTCTTT
.	.	TRBV5-1	TRBJ2-5	CASSRAVSGRGGLQETQYF	TGCGCCAGCAGCCGGGCCGTATCGGGGAGGGGGGGGTTACAAGAGACCCAGTACTTC
.	.	TRBV9	TRBJ2-3	CASSPAQGADTQYF	TGTGCCAGCAGCCCGGCACAGGGCGCAGATACGCAGTATTTT
.	TRBD2	TRBV5-1	TRBJ2-1	CASSLGLAGMGEQFF	TGCGCCAGCAGCTTGGGACTAGCGGGAATGGGTGAGCAGTTCTTC
once	.	TRBV6-2/TRBV6-3	TRBJ1-5	CASSNRIITGFFRPQHF	TGTGCCAGCAGCAACCGAATCATTACAGGGTTCTTTAGACCCCAGCATTTT
.	TRBD2	TRBV6-5	TRBJ2-7	CASSLGPSGGSYEQYF	TGTGCCAGCAGTTTAGGACCTAGCGGGGGATCCTACGAGCAGTACTTC
.	.	TRBV4-3	TRBJ1-5	CASSQARLSPQHF	TGCGCCAGCAGCCAAGCCCGACTGTCACCCCAGCATTTT
.	TRBD1	TRBV5-1	TRBJ1-1	CASSPQGARTEAFF	TGCGCCAGCAGCCCACAGGGGGCGCGGACTGAAGCTTTCTTT
.	TRBD1	TRBV28	TRBJ2-7	CASSPRGRGPSYEQYF	TGTGCCAGCAGTCCGAGGGGCAGGGGGCCCTCCTACGAGCAGTACTTC
.	.	TRBV27	TRBJ2-7	CASSLLGDIAYEQYF	TGTGCCAGCAGTTTATTGGGGGACATCGCTTACGAGCAGTACTTC
.	TRBD1	TRBV12-5	TRBJ1-2	CASGYTGGYGYTF	TGTGCTAGTGGATACACAGGGGGATATGGCTACACCTTC
many	.	TRBV4-3	TRBJ2-6	CASSLLQGSGANVLTF	TGCGCCAGCAGCCTCCTACAGGGCTCTGGGGCCAACGTCCTGACTTTC
.	.	TRBV7-2	TRBJ1-6	CASSLDIQGWANSPLHF	TGTGCCAGCAGCTTAGACATACAGGGATGGGCTAATTCACCCCTCCACTTT
few	.	TRBV25-1	TRBJ1-6	CASQIGGLDSPLHF	TGTGCCAGTCAGATCGGGGGGTTAGATTCACCCCTCCACTTT
.	TRBD1	TRBV30	TRBJ2-1	CALGTGYNEQFF	TGTGCCCTCGGGACAGGGTACAATGAGCAGTTCTTC
.	.	TRBV5-1	TRBJ1-3	CASSPDKYSGNTIYF	TGCGCCAGCAGTCCCGACAAGTACTCTGGAAACACCATATATTTT
once	TRBD1	TRBV7-9	TRBJ1-2	CASSPRGDGTANYGYTF	TGTGCCAGCAGCCCCCGAGGGGACGGGACAGCTAACTATGGCTACACCTTC
.	TRBD2	TRBV30	TRBJ2-7	CAWSFPGGSIHEQYF	TGTGCCTGGAGTTTTCCGGGGGGAAGCATACACGAGCAGTACTTC
.	TRBD2	TRBV28	TRBJ2-7	CASIPSGSGSYEQYF	TGTGCCAGCATCCCTAGCGGGAGCGGTAGTTACGAGCAGTACTTC
few	.	TRBV5-1	TRBJ1-4	CASSSRRDEKLFF	TGCGCCAGCAGCTCCCGACGGGATGAAAAACTGTTTTTT
few	TRBD2	TRBV7-9	TRBJ2-1	CASSYGLAGSSYNEQFF	TGTGCCAGCAGCTACGGACTAGCGGGAAGCTCCTACAATGAGCAGTTCTTC
.	TRBD1	TRBV5-8	TRBJ1-4	CASSTDRGRNEKLFF	TGTGCCAGCAGCACCGACAGGGGGCGGAATGAAAAACTGTTTTTT
.	TRBD2	TRBV6-2/TRBV6-3	TRBJ2-5	CASSSYGLAGGAISYF	TGTGCCAGCAGTTCCTATGGACTAGCGGGGGGGGCAATTTCGTACTTC
.	.	TRBV6-5	TRBJ1-5	CARRKGVRNQPQHF	TGTGCCAGACGTAAGGGGGTACGCAATCAGCCCCAGCATTTT
.	TRBD1	TRBV5-3	TRBJ1-3	CARSSARRGLGNTIYF	TGTGCCAGAAGCTCCGCCCGGAGGGGGCTTGGAAACACCATATATTTT
.	TRBD2	TRBV27	TRBJ2-3	CASRPLTSGSTDTQYF	TGTGCCAGCAGACCACTGACTAGCGGGAGCACAGATACGCAGTATTTT
.	.	TRBV7-3	TRBJ1-6	CASSPDSNSPLHF	TGTGCCAGCAGCCCAGACAGTAATTCACCCCTCCACTTT
.	.	TRBV28	TRBJ1-6	CASNLSKGLGSYNSPLHF	TGTGCCAGCAACCTATCAAAGGGGCTAGGCTCCTATAATTCACCCCTCCACTTT
once	TRBD1	TRBV15	TRBJ1-2	CATSTRDRGDYGYTF	TGTGCCACCAGCACCCGGGACAGGGGGGACTATGGCTACACCTTC
.	.	TRBV4-1	TRBJ1-3	CASSQRLRDSGNTIYF	TGCGCCAGCAGCCAACGCCTCAGGGACTCTGGAAACACCATATATTTT